This T cell receptor (beta chain) was recorded in a study of T cell responses to AZD1222 COVID-19 vaccine. Overall study results and limits: After two AZD1222 doses, spike-specific TCR breadth and depth rose versus day 0. Donors were chiefly white British, with a greater number of females, and clonal diversity was perhaps underestimated.

Note on this clone: Its antigen is unknown.

Clones were read by immunoSEQ multiplex PCR, and TCRdb kept only the in-frame ones, dropping some. The table records 150,000 or so clones, roughly 90% of them present only once. The CDR3 has 15 residues. Germline-derived CDR1 and CDR2 are SGDLS and YYNGEE. V gave up 0 bases and J gave up 4 bases; unmatched junction bases: 2. The rearrangement uses TRBV9 and TRBJ2-5; the match to TRBD2 covers 11 bases. The receptor's source is an adult in good health. The sample consisted of peripheral blood, taken on day 0 of AZD1222 vaccination. CDR3 sequence: CASSVELAGGETQYF. For the CDR3, the DNA is TGTGCCAGCAGCGTAGAGCTAGCGGGAGGAGAGACCCAGTACTTC.